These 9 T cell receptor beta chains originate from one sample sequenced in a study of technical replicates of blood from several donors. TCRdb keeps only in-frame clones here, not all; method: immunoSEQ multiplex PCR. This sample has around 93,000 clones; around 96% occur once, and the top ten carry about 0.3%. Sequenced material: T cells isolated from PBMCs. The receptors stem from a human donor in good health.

The CDR3 sequence: CASSQTTVAGVADTQYF. The CDR3 DNA reads as TGCGCCAGCAGCCAAACCACGGTAGCGGGAGTGGCAGATACGCAGTATTTT. J is TRBJ2-3 and V is TRBV4-1, with 9 bases matching TRBD2. Germline loops: CDR1 MGHRA, CDR2 YSYEKL. The CDR3 has 17 amino acids. The J segment lost 4 bases and the V segment lost 2 bases, leaving 10 bases of the junction unmatched.

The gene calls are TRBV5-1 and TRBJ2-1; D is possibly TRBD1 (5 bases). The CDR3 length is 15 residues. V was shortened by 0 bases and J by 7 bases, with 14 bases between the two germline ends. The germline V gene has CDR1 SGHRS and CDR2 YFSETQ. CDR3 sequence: CASSLGAGSENEQFF. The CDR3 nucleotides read TGCGCCAGCAGCTTGGGTGCAGGGTCAGAGAATGAGCAGTTCTTC.

The CDR3 nucleotides read TGTGCCAGCAGTTTACCTGGGAGTGGAGCAGATACGCAGTATTTT. The encoded protein is CASSLPGSGADTQYF. The V gene is TRBV28, the J gene TRBJ2-3, with a tentative D call TRBD2 (5 bases). This CDR3 contains 15 residues. V lost 2 bases and J lost 4, with 13 bases in between. CDR1 is MDHEN and CDR2 is SYDVKM in the germline V gene.

CDR3 protein: CAISESGSSNQPQHF. As DNA, the CDR3 is TGTGCCATCAGTGAGTCTGGTAGTAGCAATCAGCCCCAGCATTTT. This chain uses TRBV10-3 with TRBJ1-5, with unresolved D. Germline CDR1 is ENHRY and CDR2 is SYGVKD. This CDR3 is built from 15 residues. Trimming took 0 bases from V and 0 from J, leaving 6 bases between them.

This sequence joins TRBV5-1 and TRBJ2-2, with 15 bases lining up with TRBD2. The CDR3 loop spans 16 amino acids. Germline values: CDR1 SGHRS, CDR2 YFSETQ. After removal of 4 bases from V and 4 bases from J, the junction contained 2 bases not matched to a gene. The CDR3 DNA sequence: TGCGCCAGCAGCCTGGGACTAGCGGGAGGCACCGGGGAGCTGTTTTTT. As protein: CASSLGLAGGTGELFF.

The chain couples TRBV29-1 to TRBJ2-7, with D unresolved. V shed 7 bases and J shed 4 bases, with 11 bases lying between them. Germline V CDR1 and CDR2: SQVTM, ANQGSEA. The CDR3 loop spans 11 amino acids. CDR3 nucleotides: TGCAGCGCTCGGTCGTGGTACGAGCAGTACTTC. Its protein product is CSARSWYEQYF.

The CDR3 DNA follows: TGTGCCAGCAGCATAAAAAAACGCGGGAACACTGAAGCTTTCTTT. Translation gives CASSIKKRGNTEAFF. The chain is built from TRBV7-2 and TRBJ1-1; D is unresolved. The CDR3 sequence is 15 residues long. V shed 5 bases and J shed 1 base, with 14 bases lying between them. CDR1 SGHTA and CDR2 FQGNSA come from the germline V gene.

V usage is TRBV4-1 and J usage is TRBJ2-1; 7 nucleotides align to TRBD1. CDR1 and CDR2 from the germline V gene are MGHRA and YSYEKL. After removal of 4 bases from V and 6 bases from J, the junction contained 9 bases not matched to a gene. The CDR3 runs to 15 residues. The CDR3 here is CASSLQGIPLNEQFF. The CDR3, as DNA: TGCGCCAGCAGCCTACAGGGGATTCCCCTCAATGAGCAGTTCTTC.

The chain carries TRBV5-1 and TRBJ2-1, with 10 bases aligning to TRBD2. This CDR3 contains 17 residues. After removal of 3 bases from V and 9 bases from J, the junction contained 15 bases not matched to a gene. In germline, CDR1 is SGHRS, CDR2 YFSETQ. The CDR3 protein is CASSSPLEREGQSEQFF. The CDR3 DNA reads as TGCGCCAGCAGCTCCCCCTTGGAGCGGGAGGGCCAAAGTGAGCAGTTCTTC.